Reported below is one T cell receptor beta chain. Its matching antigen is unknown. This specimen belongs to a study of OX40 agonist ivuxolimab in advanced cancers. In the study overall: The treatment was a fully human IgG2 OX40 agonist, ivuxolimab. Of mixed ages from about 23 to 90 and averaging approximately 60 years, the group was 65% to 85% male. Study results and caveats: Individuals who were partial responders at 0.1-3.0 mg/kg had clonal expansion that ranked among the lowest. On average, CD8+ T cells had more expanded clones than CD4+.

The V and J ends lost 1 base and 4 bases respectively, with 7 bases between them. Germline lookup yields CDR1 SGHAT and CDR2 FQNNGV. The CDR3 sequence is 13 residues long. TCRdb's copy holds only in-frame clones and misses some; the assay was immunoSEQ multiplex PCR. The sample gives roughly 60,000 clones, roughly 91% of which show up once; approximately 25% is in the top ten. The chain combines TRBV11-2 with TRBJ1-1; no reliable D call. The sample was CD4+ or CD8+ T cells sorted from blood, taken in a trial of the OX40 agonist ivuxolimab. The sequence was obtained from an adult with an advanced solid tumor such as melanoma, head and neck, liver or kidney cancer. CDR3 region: CASSLGTATEAFF. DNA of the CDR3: TGTGCCAGCAGCTTAGGGACCGCCACTGAAGCTTTCTTT. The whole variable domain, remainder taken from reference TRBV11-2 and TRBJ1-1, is EAGVAQSPRYKIIEKRQSVAFWCNPISGHATLYWYQQILGQGPKLLIQFQNNGVVDDSQLPKDRFSAERLKGVDSTLKIQPAKLEDSAVYLCASSLGTATEAFFGQGTRLTVV.